A single sample gave rise to the 10 T cell receptor beta chains below, sequenced in a study of cytomegalovirus exposure and HLA in healthy donors. The PCR contained 60 Vbeta and 13 Jbeta primers. Repertoires were generated with immunoSEQ multiplex PCR, while TCRdb's copy carries only in-frame clones and drops some. The sample has around 160,000 clones, around 75% seen once. Sequenced input: PBMCs. These receptors came from a man aged 18-30 years in good health and CMV-seropositive.

The V and J genes are TRBV2 and TRBJ2-2, with D possibly being TRBD2 (6 bases). Germline assignment: CDR1 SNHLY and CDR2 FYNNEI. The length of the CDR3 is 13 residues. V lost 5 bases and J lost 6, with 10 bases in between. CDR3 region: CASSFSGSGELFF. The DNA of the CDR3 is TGTGCCAGCAGTTTCAGCGGGTCCGGGGAGCTGTTTTTT.

The chain links TRBV5-1 to TRBJ1-4, with TRBD1 as a possible D gene (5 bases). V shed 2 bases and J shed 7 bases, with 12 bases lying between them. Germline lookup yields CDR1 SGHRS and CDR2 YFSETQ. This CDR3 is built from 14 residues. This CDR3 reads CASSFQQGSEKLFF. The CDR3 DNA follows: TGCGCCAGCAGCTTTCAGCAGGGTTCTGAAAAACTGTTTTTT.

The gene calls are TRBV6-6 and TRBJ1-1; D gene uncertain. The V end lost 6 bases, the J end lost 1 base, and 12 bases lay between the germline ends. The germline gives CDR1 MNHNY, CDR2 SVGAGI (reference sequence). The CDR3 has 14 amino acids. The CDR3 bases are TGTGCCAGCAGCTCGCCGAGGCCGAACACTGAAGCTTTCTTT. Its translation is CASSSPRPNTEAFF.

The V gene is TRBV28, the J gene TRBJ1-5; D gene ambiguous. V was clipped by 5 bases and J by 6 bases, with 14 bases between them. The CDR3 covers 14 residues. Looked up from germline, CDR1 is MDHEN and CDR2 is SYDVKM. CDR3 in amino acids: CASSQRAGRQPQHF. In DNA, the CDR3 is TGTGCCAGCAGTCAAAGGGCGGGCCGTCAGCCCCAGCATTTT.

The V and J genes are TRBV7-9 and TRBJ2-1, with D possibly TRBD2 on 6 matching bases. The CDR3 is 16 residues long. In germline, CDR1 is SEHNR, CDR2 FQNEAQ (reference sequence). Deletions cut 3 bases from V and 3 bases from J, with 15 bases between. CDR3 loop: CASSFRRLEGYNEQFF. DNA of the CDR3: TGTGCCAGCAGCTTTAGGCGACTAGAAGGCTACAATGAGCAGTTCTTC.

V is TRBV30 and J is TRBJ2-3, with 8 bases fitting TRBD1. Germline-derived CDR1 and CDR2 are GTSNPN and SVGIG (reference sequence). This CDR3 is 14 amino acids long. V dropped 3 bases and J dropped 10; count of bases not matched to a gene: 12. CDR3 DNA sequence: TGTGCCTGGAGCCCCGGGACAGGCGAGTTTCCGCAGTATTTT. This encodes CAWSPGTGEFPQYF.

This clone was picked up a small number of times. The chain joins TRBV11-2 to TRBJ1-1; weak D call: TRBD1 (6 bases). Germline CDR1 is SGHAT and CDR2 is FQNNGV. V lost 3 bases and J lost 0, with 11 bases in between. The CDR3 contains 15 residues. CDR3 in DNA: TGTGCCAGCAGCTTGGCCCAGGGGATGAACACTGAAGCTTTCTTT. Translation: CASSLAQGMNTEAFF.

This clone has more than one count but fewer than ten. The rearrangement uses TRBV18 and TRBJ2-3; 9 bases map to TRBD2. The germline CDR1 and CDR2 sequences are KGHSH and LQKENI. The V gene end was trimmed by 2 bases and the J gene end by 5 bases; junction bases not matched to a gene: 5. This CDR3 is 15 amino acids long. CDR3 sequence: CASSPLAGEVDTQYF. Written as DNA, the CDR3 is TGTGCCAGCTCACCATTAGCGGGAGAGGTAGATACGCAGTATTTT.

The V call is TRBV4-1, the J call TRBJ1-1; D not resolved. The germline V gene has CDR1 MGHRA and CDR2 YSYEKL. V lost 0 bases and J 5 bases, leaving 7 bases between the germline ends. The CDR3 is 13 residues long. The CDR3 loop is CASSQDQETEAFF. The DNA of the CDR3 is TGCGCCAGCAGCCAAGATCAGGAAACTGAAGCTTTCTTT.

This clone was seen only once. The chain uses TRBV4-2 and TRBJ1-1; the D is unclear. Germline CDR1 reads LGHNA; CDR2 reads YNFKEQ. Trimming took 4 bases from V and 7 from J, leaving 16 bases between them. The length of the CDR3 is 14 residues. DNA of the CDR3: TGTGCCAGCAGCCCTCCAATTGAGGGAATTGAAGCTTTCTTT. As protein: CASSPPIEGIEAFF.